Listed below are T cell receptor beta chains from one sample, sequenced in a study of cytomegalovirus exposure and HLA in healthy donors. Libraries were prepared by immunoSEQ multiplex PCR; TCRdb keeps only in-frame clonotypes and omits some of them. The table has around 190,000 clones, roughly 80% seen once. Sequencing input: PBMCs. These receptors originate from a woman aged 25 to 39 in good health and CMV-seronegative. Each CDR3 is given with its conserved first and last residue. The D gene is left open where the match is weak. Clone size is shown for a subset of rows, as once, few, many or a class of expanded clone.

CDR3 DNA,CDR3 protein,CDR3 length,J gene,clone size,V gene,D gene
TGCGCCAGCAGCTTGTCAGGGAAGAACACTGAAGCTTTCTTT,CASSLSGKNTEAFF,14,TRBJ1-1,few,TRBV5-1,-
TGTGCCAGCAGCCAAGAAGGACGGGGGGGCGAAGAGACCCAGTACTTC,CASSQEGRGGEETQYF,16,TRBJ2-5,-,TRBV4-2,TRBD2
TGTGCCAGTAGACCTACTCAGGGGTACGAGCAGTACTTC,CASRPTQGYEQYF,13,TRBJ2-7,few,TRBV19,-
TGTGCCAGCAGCGGGCGGACAGGCAATACGCAGTATTTT,CASSGRTGNTQYF,13,TRBJ2-3,-,TRBV11-2,TRBD1
TGCGCCAGCAGCAACGGAATAGGTCTAGCGAACGAGCAGTACTTC,CASSNGIGLANEQYF,15,TRBJ2-7,-,TRBV4-1,-
TGTGCCAGCAGTTTTGGCAGGACTAACTATGGCTACACCTTC,CASSFGRTNYGYTF,14,TRBJ1-2,-,TRBV27,-
TGTGCCAGCAGCTCCATCCCTAGCGGGATCTCCTACAATGAGCAGTTCTTC,CASSSIPSGISYNEQFF,17,TRBJ2-1,once,TRBV2,TRBD2
TGTGCCAGCAGCTTGGACTTCTACACCGGGGAGCTGTTTTTT,CASSLDFYTGELFF,14,TRBJ2-2,few,TRBV5-5,-
TGCGCCAGCGCCTCAACCGGGTCCACAGATACGCAGTATTTT,CASASTGSTDTQYF,14,TRBJ2-3,-,TRBV5-1,-
TGTGCCAGCAGTTACGGCCGGGACATTGAAGCTTTCTTT,CASSYGRDIEAFF,13,TRBJ1-1,-,TRBV6-5,-
TGCGCCAGCAGCCTGGGACTAGCGGCCCATCCACAAGAGACCCAGTACTTC,CASSLGLAAHPQETQYF,17,TRBJ2-5,-,TRBV5-1,TRBD2
TGTGCCAGCAGCCAAGGCGGGGGGGCGATCGGGGAGCTGTTTTTT,CASSQGGGAIGELFF,15,TRBJ2-2,-,TRBV4-2,TRBD2
TGTGCCAGCAGCCGAGGGCGAAGGAACACCATATATTTT,CASSRGRRNTIYF,13,TRBJ1-3,few,TRBV6-5,-
TGTGCCAGCGCAATATGGGGATGGACTACCCGCTCCTACGAGCAGTACTTC,CASAIWGWTTRSYEQYF,17,TRBJ2-7,-,TRBV5-8,-
TGTTCCAGCAGCTTAGTGTGGGGGGGGAGGAACACTGAAGCTTTCTTT,CSSSLVWGGRNTEAFF,16,TRBJ1-1,-,TRBV7-9,-
TGCGCCAGCAGCCAAGGGAGAGGGGGTAATGAAGCTTTCTTT,CASSQGRGGNEAFF,14,TRBJ1-1,-,TRBV4-1,-
TGTGCCAGCAGCTTACGGGGGAACACTGAAGCTTTCTTT,CASSLRGNTEAFF,13,TRBJ1-1,few,TRBV7-3,-
TGCAGGGGCGGGGACTCCTACAATGAGCAGTTCTTC,CRGGDSYNEQFF,12,TRBJ2-1,-,TRBV29-1,-